Given below is one TCR beta chain in context. Trimming cost V 2 bases and J 5 bases, with 10 bases left between them. This CDR3 is built from 13 residues. Germline V gene lookup returns CDR1 KGHSH and CDR2 LQKENI. This sample was included in a study of blood T cell repertoires in COVID-19. Here immunoSEQ multiplex PCR was the method, and the copy in TCRdb shows in-frame clones only, minus some. The sample carries about 310,000 clones, 80% to 90% recorded once. The sample comprised peripheral blood. This clonotype originated in a woman aged 45-59 years who had recovered from COVID-19. The chain joins TRBV18 to TRBJ2-7; a weak D match, TRBD2 (6 bases). CDR3 nucleotide sequence: TGTGCCAGCTCACCAAACGGGAGAAACGAGCAGTACTTC. This encodes CASSPNGRNEQYF.